These T cell receptor beta chains were read from a single sample in a study of CD8 T cells in ankylosing spondylitis. TCRdb reprocessed the 5' RACE reads via MiXCR and lists one record per CDR3 protein. The sample yields 200,000 to 250,000 distinct CDR3 sequences, more than 25% seen once. Sequences were obtained from blood, either unsorted or a sorted T cell fraction (not recorded which). These receptors were taken from a male donor with ankylosing spondylitis or in good health (not recorded which). The CDR3 runs from the conserved cysteine through the conserved F or W. The D gene is left open where the match is weak. Clone size appears in some rows only: once, few, many, or a class for an expanded clone.

d_call: NA; clone_size: once; v_call: TRBV28; cdr3_aa: CASRTWGHGEGYTF
d_call: NA; clone_size: many; v_call: TRBV6-5; cdr3_aa: CASSYSTRRETQYF
d_call: NA; clone_size: many; v_call: TRBV6-5; cdr3_aa: CASSYSTDYNEQFF
d_call: NA; clone_size: NA; v_call: TRBV29-1; cdr3_aa: CSVDGGEDTEAFF
d_call: TRBD2; clone_size: NA; v_call: TRBV3-1; cdr3_aa: CASSQDPSGGDEQYF
d_call: NA; clone_size: few; v_call: TRBV12-3/TRBV12-4; cdr3_aa: CASSQGRYNEQFF
d_call: NA; clone_size: NA; v_call: TRBV29-1; cdr3_aa: CSVGGGLSGYGYTF
d_call: TRBD2; clone_size: few; v_call: TRBV20-1; cdr3_aa: CTPERGNEQFF
d_call: TRBD1; clone_size: NA; v_call: TRBV27; cdr3_aa: CASSSDREVSPLHF
d_call: NA; clone_size: NA; v_call: TRBV6-5; cdr3_aa: CASSYSYREGLQETQYF
d_call: NA; clone_size: few; v_call: TRBV7-2; cdr3_aa: CASSADHNQPQHF
d_call: NA; clone_size: NA; v_call: TRBV4-2; cdr3_aa: CASSLERVDAQFF
d_call: TRBD1; clone_size: NA; v_call: TRBV12-3/TRBV12-4; cdr3_aa: CASSQDRVEQYF
d_call: NA; clone_size: NA; v_call: TRBV10-2; cdr3_aa: CASTPDGGRGYEQYF
d_call: TRBD1; clone_size: NA; v_call: TRBV6-5; cdr3_aa: CASSYGDRDAPTQYF
d_call: TRBD2; clone_size: NA; v_call: TRBV20-1; cdr3_aa: CSARAGRLADTDTQYF
d_call: NA; clone_size: NA; v_call: TRBV5-1; cdr3_aa: CASSLLVPDNEQFF
d_call: TRBD1; clone_size: NA; v_call: TRBV6-1; cdr3_aa: CASSEVDRAGYGYTF
d_call: NA; clone_size: few; v_call: TRBV20-1; cdr3_aa: CSRPRRPYNEQFF
d_call: TRBD2; clone_size: NA; v_call: TRBV20-1; cdr3_aa: CSASGLAGGPGELFF
d_call: NA; clone_size: NA; v_call: TRBV28; cdr3_aa: CASSSTDSWARIQYF
d_call: NA; clone_size: NA; v_call: TRBV6-5; cdr3_aa: CASSTQNQGYTF
d_call: NA; clone_size: NA; v_call: TRBV20-1; cdr3_aa: CSARALSGDYNEQFF
d_call: NA; clone_size: NA; v_call: TRBV6-6; cdr3_aa: CASSSPPIRFF
d_call: TRBD2; clone_size: NA; v_call: TRBV24-1; cdr3_aa: CATSDPEGLAGASTDTQYF
d_call: TRBD1; clone_size: NA; v_call: TRBV20-1; cdr3_aa: CSARASTGGTEAFF
d_call: NA; clone_size: few; v_call: TRBV7-2; cdr3_aa: CASSLGLTYTDTQYF
d_call: TRBD2; clone_size: NA; v_call: TRBV20-1; cdr3_aa: CSATLAGVRHEQYF
d_call: NA; clone_size: NA; v_call: TRBV6-1; cdr3_aa: CASSSPGDYNEQFF
d_call: NA; clone_size: NA; v_call: TRBV12-3/TRBV12-4; cdr3_aa: CASSLLAFGEQYF
d_call: NA; clone_size: few; v_call: TRBV29-1; cdr3_aa: CSAEGGRSSYNEQFF
d_call: TRBD2; clone_size: few; v_call: TRBV20-1; cdr3_aa: CSARDTSGGSNEQFF
d_call: NA; clone_size: once; v_call: TRBV7-6; cdr3_aa: CASSLAPGPAYEQYF
d_call: TRBD1; clone_size: few; v_call: TRBV9; cdr3_aa: CASSVTRTGATGANVLTF